Listed below are T cell receptor beta chains from one sample, sequenced in a study of identical twins. TCRdb reprocessed the 5' RACE reads via MiXCR and lists one record per CDR3 protein. The sample consists of 600,000 to 700,000 distinct CDR3 sequences, less than 25% of them appearing once. The same data also went into a second study, on T cells expressing NK-cell markers.

Material: PBMCs. The source is a young woman in good health. Each CDR3 is given with its conserved first and last residue. D genes are given only for firm matches. Part of the rows lack a size; the others show once, few, many or a class for expanded clones.

v_call: TRBV20-1
j_call: TRBJ2-3
d_call: .
clone_size: .
cdr3_aa: CSASRGVFTDTQYF
cdr3_nt: TGCAGTGCTAGCAGGGGCGTATTCACAGATACGCAGTATTTT

v_call: TRBV12-3/TRBV12-4
j_call: TRBJ1-1
d_call: .
clone_size: many
cdr3_aa: CASSFLPGFWLNTEAFF
cdr3_nt: TGTGCCAGCAGTTTCCTCCCCGGGTTTTGGTTAAACACTGAAGCTTTCTTT

v_call: TRBV20-1
j_call: TRBJ1-1
d_call: .
clone_size: many
cdr3_aa: CSARPWDRGDTEAFF
cdr3_nt: TGCAGTGCTAGACCCTGGGATCGGGGAGACACTGAAGCTTTCTTT

v_call: TRBV5-1
j_call: TRBJ2-2
d_call: .
clone_size: few
cdr3_aa: CASRVGDRNTGELFF
cdr3_nt: TGCGCCAGCAGAGTAGGAGATAGGAACACCGGGGAGCTGTTTTTT

v_call: TRBV5-4
j_call: TRBJ1-1
d_call: .
clone_size: few
cdr3_aa: CASSFAVLNTEAFF
cdr3_nt: TGTGCCAGCAGCTTCGCAGTTTTGAACACTGAAGCTTTCTTT

v_call: TRBV20-1
j_call: TRBJ2-5
d_call: .
clone_size: few
cdr3_aa: CSASSRGPVLETQHF
cdr3_nt: TGCAGTGCTAGTAGCCGGGGGCCCGTCCTGGAGACCCAGCACTTC

v_call: TRBV5-1
j_call: TRBJ2-1
d_call: .
clone_size: few
cdr3_aa: CASSPVFPRVSEQFF
cdr3_nt: TGCGCCAGCAGCCCGGTTTTTCCTAGGGTCTCTGAGCAGTTCTTC

v_call: TRBV7-2
j_call: TRBJ2-7
d_call: .
clone_size: few
cdr3_aa: CASSLFWGTEPHYEQYF
cdr3_nt: TGTGCCAGCAGCTTATTTTGGGGGACGGAACCTCACTACGAGCAGTACTTC

v_call: TRBV20-1
j_call: TRBJ2-7
d_call: .
clone_size: .
cdr3_aa: CSALKVVEQYF
cdr3_nt: TGCAGTGCCCTCAAGGTTGTGGAGCAGTACTTC

v_call: TRBV9
j_call: TRBJ2-5
d_call: .
clone_size: few
cdr3_aa: CASSVDSGFQETQYF
cdr3_nt: TGTGCCAGCAGCGTGGATAGCGGTTTTCAAGAGACCCAGTACTTC

v_call: TRBV12-5
j_call: TRBJ2-1
d_call: TRBD2
clone_size: .
cdr3_aa: CASGPGTSGEQFF
cdr3_nt: TGTGCTAGTGGCCCCGGGACTAGCGGTGAGCAGTTCTTC

v_call: TRBV7-6
j_call: TRBJ1-5
d_call: .
clone_size: few
cdr3_aa: CASNSGNDFPNQPQHF
cdr3_nt: TGTGCCAGCAACTCCGGGAACGACTTCCCCAATCAGCCCCAGCATTTT